This TCR beta chain was recorded in a study of blood T cell repertoires in COVID-19. This CDR3 has 16 residues. Per germline, CDR1 SGHNT and CDR2 YENEEA. The V end was cut by 5 bases, the J end by 2 bases, with 16 bases between. Sequencing was performed with immunoSEQ multiplex PCR; in TCRdb, only in-frame clones are kept and a portion is missing. The sample yields about 170,000 clones, 79% seen once. The sample consisted of PBMCs or T cells enriched from blood (not recorded which). J is TRBJ2-1 and V is TRBV11-3; no clear D gene. The receptor was isolated from a woman between 70 and 85 years old in a cohort exposed to, infected with or recovered from COVID-19 (not recorded which). The CDR3 is CASSLRSDSAYNEQFF. The DNA of the CDR3 is TGTGCCAGCAGCCTCCGCAGTGATTCAGCCTACAATGAGCAGTTCTTC.